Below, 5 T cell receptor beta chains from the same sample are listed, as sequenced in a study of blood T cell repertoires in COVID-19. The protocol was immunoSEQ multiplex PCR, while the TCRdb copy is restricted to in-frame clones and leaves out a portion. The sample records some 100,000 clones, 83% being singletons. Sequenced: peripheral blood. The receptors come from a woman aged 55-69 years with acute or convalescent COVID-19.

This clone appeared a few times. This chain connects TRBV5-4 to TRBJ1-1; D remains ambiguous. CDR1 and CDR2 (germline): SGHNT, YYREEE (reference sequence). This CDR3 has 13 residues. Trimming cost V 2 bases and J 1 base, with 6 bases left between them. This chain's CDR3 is CASSFSRNTEAFF. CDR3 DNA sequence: TGTGCCAGCAGCTTTAGCAGGAACACTGAAGCTTTCTTT. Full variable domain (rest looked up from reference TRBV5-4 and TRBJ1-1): ETGVTQSPTHLIKTRGQQVTLRCSSQSGHNTVSWYQQALGQGPQFIFQYYREEENGRGNFPPRFSGLQFPNYSSELNVNALELDDSALYLCASSFSRNTEAFFGQGTRLTVV.

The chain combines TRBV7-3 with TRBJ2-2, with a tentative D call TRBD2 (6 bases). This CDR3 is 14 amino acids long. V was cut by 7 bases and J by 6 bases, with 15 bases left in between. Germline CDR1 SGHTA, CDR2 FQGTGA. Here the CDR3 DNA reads TGTGCCAGCATGGAGGGGCCGGCCGCCGGGGAGCTGTTTTTT. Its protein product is CASMEGPAAGELFF.

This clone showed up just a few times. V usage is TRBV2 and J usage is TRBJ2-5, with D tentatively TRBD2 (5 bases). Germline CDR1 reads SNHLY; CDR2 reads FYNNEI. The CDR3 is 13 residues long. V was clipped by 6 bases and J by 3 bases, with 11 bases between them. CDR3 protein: CASSADGEETQYF. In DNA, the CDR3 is TGTGCCAGCAGCGCCGACGGGGAAGAGACCCAGTACTTC.

CDR3 sequence (DNA): TGTGCCATCAGCCAACCGGGACAGGGGGCCTACGAGCAGTACTTC. Its translation is CAISQPGQGAYEQYF. The chain uses TRBV10-3 and TRBJ2-7; 11 nucleotides agree with TRBD1. Germline V gives CDR1 ENHRY, CDR2 SYGVKD. The CDR3 sequence is 15 residues long. With 6 bases clipped from V and 2 bases from J, the junction kept 6 bases outside the gene matches.

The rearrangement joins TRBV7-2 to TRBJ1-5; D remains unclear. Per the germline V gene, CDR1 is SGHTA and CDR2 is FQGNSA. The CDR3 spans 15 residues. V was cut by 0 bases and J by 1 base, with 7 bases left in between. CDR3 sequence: CASSLALGSNQPQHF. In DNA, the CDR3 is TGTGCCAGCAGCTTAGCGCTGGGCAGCAATCAGCCCCAGCATTTT.